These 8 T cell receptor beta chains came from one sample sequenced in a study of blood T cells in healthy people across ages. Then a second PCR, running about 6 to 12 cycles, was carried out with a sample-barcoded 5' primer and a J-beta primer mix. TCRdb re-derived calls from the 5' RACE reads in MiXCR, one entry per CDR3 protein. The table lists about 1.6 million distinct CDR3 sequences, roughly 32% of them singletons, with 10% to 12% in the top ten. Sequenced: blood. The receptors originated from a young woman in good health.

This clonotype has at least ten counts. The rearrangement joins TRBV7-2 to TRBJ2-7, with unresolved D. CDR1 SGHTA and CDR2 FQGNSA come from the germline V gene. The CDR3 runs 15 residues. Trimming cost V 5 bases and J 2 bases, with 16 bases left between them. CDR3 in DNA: TGTGCCAGCAGCCCACACGACGGAAATCCCTACGAGCAGTACTTC. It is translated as CASSPHDGNPYEQYF.

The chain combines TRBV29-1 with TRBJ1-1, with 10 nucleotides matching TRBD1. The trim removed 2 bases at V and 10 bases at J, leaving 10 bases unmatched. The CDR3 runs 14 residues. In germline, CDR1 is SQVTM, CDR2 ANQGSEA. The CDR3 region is CSVEPGQGISGAFF. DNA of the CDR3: TGCAGCGTTGAACCGGGACAGGGGATTTCTGGAGCTTTCTTT.

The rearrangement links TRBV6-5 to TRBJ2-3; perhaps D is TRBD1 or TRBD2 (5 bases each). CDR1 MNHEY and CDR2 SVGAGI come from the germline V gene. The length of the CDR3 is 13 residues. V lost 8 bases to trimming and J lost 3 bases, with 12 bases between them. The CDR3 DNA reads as TGTGCCAGCCGACGGGGCGAAACAGATACGCAGTATTTT. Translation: CASRRGETDTQYF.

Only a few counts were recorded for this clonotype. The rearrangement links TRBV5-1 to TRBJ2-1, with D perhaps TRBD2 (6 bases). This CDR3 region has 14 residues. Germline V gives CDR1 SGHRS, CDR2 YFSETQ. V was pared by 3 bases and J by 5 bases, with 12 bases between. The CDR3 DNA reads TGCGCCAGCAGCTACCGGGGGATCAACAATGAGCAGTTCTTC. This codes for CASSYRGINNEQFF.

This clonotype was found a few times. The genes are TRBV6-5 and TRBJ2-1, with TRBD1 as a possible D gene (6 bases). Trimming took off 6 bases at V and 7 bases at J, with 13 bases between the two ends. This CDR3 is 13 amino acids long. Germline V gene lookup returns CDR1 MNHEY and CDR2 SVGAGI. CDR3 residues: CASSNGRGNEQFF. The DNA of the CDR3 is TGTGCCAGCAGCAACGGCAGGGGAAATGAGCAGTTCTTC.

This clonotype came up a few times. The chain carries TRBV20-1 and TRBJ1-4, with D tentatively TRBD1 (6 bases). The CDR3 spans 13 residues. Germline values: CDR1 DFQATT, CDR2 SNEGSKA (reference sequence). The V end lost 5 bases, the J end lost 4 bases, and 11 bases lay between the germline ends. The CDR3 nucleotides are TGCAGTGCTCGGACAGTCTTTAATGAAAAACTGTTTTTT. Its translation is CSARTVFNEKLFF.

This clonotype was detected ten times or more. For the CDR3, the DNA is TGCGCCAGCAGCCAATCGGCTAGCGGGGGGCTCTCCTACAATGAGCAGTTCTTC. Encoded protein: CASSQSASGGLSYNEQFF. V gene TRBV4-1 combines with J gene TRBJ2-1; 11 bases agree with TRBD2. Losses at the gene ends were 2 bases for V and 0 bases for J; bases not matched to a gene: 6. Germline-derived CDR1 and CDR2 are MGHRA and YSYEKL. The CDR3 spans 18 residues.

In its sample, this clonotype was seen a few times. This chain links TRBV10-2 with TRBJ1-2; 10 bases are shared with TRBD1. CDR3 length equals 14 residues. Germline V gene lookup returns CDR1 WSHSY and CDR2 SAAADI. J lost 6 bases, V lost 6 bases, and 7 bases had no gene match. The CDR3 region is CASSVDRGSHGYTF. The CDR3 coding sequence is TGCGCCAGCAGCGTGGACAGGGGGAGCCATGGCTACACCTTC.